The 8 T cell receptor beta chains below were found in one sample sequenced in a study of patients and donors after allogeneic stem cell transplantation (dated by TCRdb to about 2020). The library came from RT-PCR. Sequencer: NextSeq 550. TCRdb took the public reads, trimmed them with fastp at Q25, ran MiXCR for clone calling and kept in-frame beta chains. Each CDR3 protein appears once, grouped with its most common genes and DNA. Within this sample are about a million distinct CDR3 sequences, with roughly 17% of them counted one time only. 5% to 7.5% of the sample is in the top ten clones. Sequencing was carried out using blood, either unsorted or a sorted T cell fraction (not recorded which). The receptors were gathered from a human donor who was either an allogeneic HSCT recipient or a stem cell or donor lymphocyte infusion donor (not recorded which). It is not recorded whose cells these are; they may come from a transplant donor.

The rearrangement uses TRBV20-1 and TRBJ1-1, with D perhaps matching TRBD1 (6 bases). V dropped 2 bases and J dropped 6 bases, with 10 bases sitting between them. This CDR3 is 12 amino acids long. Germline values: CDR1 DFQATT, CDR2 SNEGSKA (reference sequence). The CDR3 reads CSARQTGPEAFF. The CDR3 DNA is TGCAGTGCTAGACAAACAGGGCCTGAAGCTTTCTTT.

The chain carries TRBV7-8 and TRBJ2-5; possibly TRBD2 for D (6 bases). The CDR3 consists of 15 residues. Germline V gene lookup returns CDR1 SGHVS and CDR2 FQNEAQ. Trimming removed 5 bases at V and 6 bases at J, with 19 bases between. The CDR3 DNA is TGTGCCAGCAGCGAGCGACCCCCACTAGCAAAGACCCAGTACTTC. Translating it yields CASSERPPLAKTQYF.

The CDR3 DNA is TGTGCCACCAGTGAGACGGGGGGGGCCTACAATGAGCAGTTCTTC. This translates into CATSETGGAYNEQFF. The chain employs TRBV24-1 and TRBJ2-1; 8 nucleotides line up with TRBD2. From germline, CDR1 is KGHDR and CDR2 SFDVKD. The CDR3 has 15 residues. The junction had 3 bases not matched to a gene; V was cut back by 4 bases and J by 2 bases.

The V gene is TRBV4-1, the J gene TRBJ1-2, with TRBD1 as a possible D gene (6 bases). Germline V gene data show CDR1 as MGHRA and CDR2 as YSYEKL. The CDR3 is 14 amino acids. The V and J ends lost 5 bases and 0 bases respectively, with 10 bases between them. The CDR3 reads CASSYRAANYGYTF. CDR3 DNA: TGCGCCAGCAGCTACAGGGCTGCTAACTATGGCTACACCTTC.

There are many counts of this clonotype. This chain uses TRBV6-5 with TRBJ1-6; D uncertain. V was pared by 4 bases and J by 0 bases, with 10 bases between. The CDR3 spans 16 residues. Germline V gene lookup returns CDR1 MNHEY and CDR2 SVGAGI. DNA for the CDR3: TGTGCCAGCAGTTCCGGATCTAGCTCCTATAATTCACCCCTCCACTTT. Translated, it gives CASSSGSSSYNSPLHF.

In its sample, this clonotype was seen a few times. The chain joins TRBV15 to TRBJ2-7; 8 bases match TRBD2. Looked up from germline, CDR1 is LNHNV and CDR2 is YYDKDF (reference sequence). V shed 4 bases, J shed 6 bases, and the junction held 14 bases outside the gene matches. The CDR3 is 16 amino acids. The chain's CDR3 is CATSTSGGLDLGEQYF. The DNA of the CDR3 is TGTGCCACCAGCACGAGCGGGGGACTAGATTTAGGCGAGCAGTACTTC.

The chain recombines TRBV27 with TRBJ2-4; 8 nucleotides match TRBD1. CDR1 is MNHEY, CDR2 SMNVEV, per germline (reference sequence). The CDR3 is made up of 18 amino acids. Germline trimming cut 6 bases from V and 0 bases from J; bases unmatched to any gene: 13. The CDR3 protein is CASRAQGVGGLAKNIQYF. The CDR3 DNA reads as TGTGCCAGCAGGGCACAGGGGGTCGGTGGTCTAGCCAAAAACATTCAGTACTTC.

V gene TRBV11-2 combines with J gene TRBJ2-2, with 7 bases aligning to TRBD2. The V gene's germline CDR1 is SGHAT and CDR2 FQNNGV. The CDR3 totals 16 residues. Germline trimming cut 4 bases from V and 7 bases from J; bases unmatched to any gene: 12. The CDR3 here is CASSSPGAGRGGELFF. In nucleotides, the CDR3 is TGTGCCAGCAGCTCTCCGGGAGCAGGGAGGGGCGGGGAGCTGTTTTTT.